This TCR beta chain comes out of a study of blood T cells in healthy people across ages. The study, taken as a whole, reports: Those diversity estimates obtained from one million T cells were thought to be underestimates.

Looked up from germline, CDR1 is LGHNT and CDR2 is FRNRAP. The germline V and J ends were trimmed by 1 base and 9 bases, with 12 bases remaining between them. The CDR3 contains 13 residues. Then a second PCR, running about 7 to 11 cycles, was carried out with a sample-barcoded 5' primer and a J-beta primer mix. Each CDR3 protein is one row after TCRdb ran MiXCR on the 5' RACE reads. The repertoire holds 1 million or so distinct CDR3 sequences, with 40% to 50% as singletons. With regard to this clonotype: The target antigen is unknown.

This clonotype originated in a woman aged 55 to 70 in good health. The sample was blood. This sequence joins TRBV12-5 and TRBJ2-5, with TRBD2 as a possible D gene (6 bases). The DNA of the CDR3 is TGTGCTAGTGGTTTGGGTAGCGGTCACCCCCAGTACTTC. Amino acid sequence: CASGLGSGHPQYF.